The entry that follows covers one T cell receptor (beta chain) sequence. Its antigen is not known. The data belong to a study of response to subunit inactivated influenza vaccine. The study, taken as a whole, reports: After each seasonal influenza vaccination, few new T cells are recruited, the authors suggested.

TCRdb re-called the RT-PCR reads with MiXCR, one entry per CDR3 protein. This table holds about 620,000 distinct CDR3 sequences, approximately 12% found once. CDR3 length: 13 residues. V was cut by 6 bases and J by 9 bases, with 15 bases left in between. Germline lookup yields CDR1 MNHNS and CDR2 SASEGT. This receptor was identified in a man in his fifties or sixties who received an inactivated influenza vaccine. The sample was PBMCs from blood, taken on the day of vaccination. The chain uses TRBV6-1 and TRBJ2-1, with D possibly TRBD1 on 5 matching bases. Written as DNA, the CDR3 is TGTGCCAGCAGGCAGGATCAGGGTTCTGAGCAGTTCTTC. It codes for CASRQDQGSEQFF.